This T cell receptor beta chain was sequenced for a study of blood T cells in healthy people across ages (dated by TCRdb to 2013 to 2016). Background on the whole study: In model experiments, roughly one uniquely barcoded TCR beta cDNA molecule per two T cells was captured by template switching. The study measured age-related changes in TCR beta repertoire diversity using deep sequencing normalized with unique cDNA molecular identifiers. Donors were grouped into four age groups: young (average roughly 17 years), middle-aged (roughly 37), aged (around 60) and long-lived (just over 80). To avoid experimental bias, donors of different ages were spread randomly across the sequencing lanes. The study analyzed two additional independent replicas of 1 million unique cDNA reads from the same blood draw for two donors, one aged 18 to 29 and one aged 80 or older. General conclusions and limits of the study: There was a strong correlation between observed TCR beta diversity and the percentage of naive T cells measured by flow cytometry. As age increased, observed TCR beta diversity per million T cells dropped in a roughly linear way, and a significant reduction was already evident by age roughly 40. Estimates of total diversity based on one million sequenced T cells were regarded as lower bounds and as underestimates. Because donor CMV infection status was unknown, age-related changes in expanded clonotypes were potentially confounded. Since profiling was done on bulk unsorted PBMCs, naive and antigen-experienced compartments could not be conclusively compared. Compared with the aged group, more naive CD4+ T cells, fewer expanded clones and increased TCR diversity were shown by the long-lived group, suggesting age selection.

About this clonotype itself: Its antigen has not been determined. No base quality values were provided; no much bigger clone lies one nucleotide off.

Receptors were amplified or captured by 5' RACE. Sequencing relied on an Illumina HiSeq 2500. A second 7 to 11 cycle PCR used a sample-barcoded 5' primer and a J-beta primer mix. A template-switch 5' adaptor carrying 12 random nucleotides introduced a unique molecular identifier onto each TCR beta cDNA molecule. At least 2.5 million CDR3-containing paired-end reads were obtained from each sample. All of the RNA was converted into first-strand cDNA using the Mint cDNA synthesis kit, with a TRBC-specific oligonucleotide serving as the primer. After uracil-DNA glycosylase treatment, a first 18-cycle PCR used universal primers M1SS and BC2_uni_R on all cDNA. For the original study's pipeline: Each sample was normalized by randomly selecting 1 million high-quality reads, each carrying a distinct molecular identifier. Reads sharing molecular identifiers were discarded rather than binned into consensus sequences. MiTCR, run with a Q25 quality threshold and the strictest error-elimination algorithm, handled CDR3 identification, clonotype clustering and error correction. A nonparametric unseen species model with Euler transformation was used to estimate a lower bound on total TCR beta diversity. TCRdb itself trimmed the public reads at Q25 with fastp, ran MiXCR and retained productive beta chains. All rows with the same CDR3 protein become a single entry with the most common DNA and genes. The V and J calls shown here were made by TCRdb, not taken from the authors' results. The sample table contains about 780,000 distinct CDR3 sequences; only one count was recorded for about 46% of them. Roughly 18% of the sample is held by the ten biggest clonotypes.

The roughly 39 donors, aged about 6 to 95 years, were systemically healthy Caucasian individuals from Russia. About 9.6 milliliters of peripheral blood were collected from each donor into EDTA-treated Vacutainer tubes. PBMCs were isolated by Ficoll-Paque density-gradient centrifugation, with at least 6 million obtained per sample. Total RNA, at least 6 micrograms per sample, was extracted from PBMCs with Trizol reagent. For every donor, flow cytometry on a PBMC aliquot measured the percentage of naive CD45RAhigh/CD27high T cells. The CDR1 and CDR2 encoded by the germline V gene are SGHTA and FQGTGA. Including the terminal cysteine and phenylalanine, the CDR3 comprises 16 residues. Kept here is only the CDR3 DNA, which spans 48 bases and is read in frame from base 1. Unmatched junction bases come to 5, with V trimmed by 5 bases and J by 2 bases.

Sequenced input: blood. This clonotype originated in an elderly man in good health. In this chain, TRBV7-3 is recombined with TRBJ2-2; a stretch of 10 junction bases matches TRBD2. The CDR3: CASSTTSGDNTGELFF. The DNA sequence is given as TGTGCCAGCAGCACTACTAGCGGGGATAACACCGGGGAGCTGTTTTTT.